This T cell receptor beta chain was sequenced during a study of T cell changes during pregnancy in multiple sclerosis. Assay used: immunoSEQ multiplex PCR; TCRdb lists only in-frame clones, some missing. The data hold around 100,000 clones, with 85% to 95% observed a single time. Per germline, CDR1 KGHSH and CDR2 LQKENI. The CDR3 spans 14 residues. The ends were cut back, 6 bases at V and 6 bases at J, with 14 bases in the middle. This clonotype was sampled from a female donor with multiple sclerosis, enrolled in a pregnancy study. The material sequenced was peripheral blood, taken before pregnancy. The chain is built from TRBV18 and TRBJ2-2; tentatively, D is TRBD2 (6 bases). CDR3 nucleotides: TGTGCCAGCTCTCCCGGGACTCCCGCCGGGGAGCTGTTTTTT. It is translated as CASSPGTPAGELFF.